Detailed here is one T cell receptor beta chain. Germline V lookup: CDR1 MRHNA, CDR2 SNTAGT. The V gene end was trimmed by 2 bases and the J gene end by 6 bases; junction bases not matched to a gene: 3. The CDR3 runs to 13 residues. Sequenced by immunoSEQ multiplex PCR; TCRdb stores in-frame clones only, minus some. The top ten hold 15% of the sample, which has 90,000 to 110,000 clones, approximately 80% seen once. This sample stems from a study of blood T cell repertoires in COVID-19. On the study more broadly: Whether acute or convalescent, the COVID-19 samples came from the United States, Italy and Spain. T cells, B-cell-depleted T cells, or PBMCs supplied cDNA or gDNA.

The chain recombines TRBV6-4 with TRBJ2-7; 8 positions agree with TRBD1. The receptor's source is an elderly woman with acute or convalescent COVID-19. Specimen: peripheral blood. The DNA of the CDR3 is TGTGCCAGCAGTGACCCTGACAGGGGCGAGCAGTACGTC. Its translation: CASSDPDRGEQYV.